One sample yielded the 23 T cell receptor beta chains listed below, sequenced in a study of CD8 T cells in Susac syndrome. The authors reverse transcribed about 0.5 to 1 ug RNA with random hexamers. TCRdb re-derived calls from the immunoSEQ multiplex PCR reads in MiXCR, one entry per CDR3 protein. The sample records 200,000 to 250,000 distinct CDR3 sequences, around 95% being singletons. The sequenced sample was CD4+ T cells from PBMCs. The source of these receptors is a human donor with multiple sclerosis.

CDR3 protein: CASTTLGTSGRTEQFF. The CDR3 DNA follows: TGTGCCAGCACCACGCTCGGGACTAGCGGGAGGACTGAGCAGTTCTTC. V is TRBV9 and J is TRBJ2-1; TRBD2 matches 15 bases. This CDR3 is built from 16 residues. V lost 6 bases and J lost 9; bases outside the gene matches: 10. CDR1 is SGDLS and CDR2 is YYNGEE in the germline V gene. Full variable domain (missing parts from reference TRBV9 and TRBJ2-1): DSGVTQTPKHLITATGQRVTLRCSPRSGDLSVYWYQQSLDQGLQFLIQYYNGEERAKGNILERFSAQQFPDLHSELNLSSLELGDSALYFCASTTLGTSGRTEQFFGPGTRLTVL.

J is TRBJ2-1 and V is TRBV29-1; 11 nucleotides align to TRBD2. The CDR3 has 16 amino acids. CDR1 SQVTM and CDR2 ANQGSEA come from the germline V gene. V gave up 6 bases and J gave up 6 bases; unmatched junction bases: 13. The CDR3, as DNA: TGCAGCGTCACACTCTCTCCCGGGACTAGCGGCAATGAGCAGTTCTTC. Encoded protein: CSVTLSPGTSGNEQFF.

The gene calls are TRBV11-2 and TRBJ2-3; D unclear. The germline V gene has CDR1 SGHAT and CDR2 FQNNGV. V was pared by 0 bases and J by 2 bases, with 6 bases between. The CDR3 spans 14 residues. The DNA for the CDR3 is TGTGCCAGCAGCTTAGATATAAACACAGATACGCAGTATTTT. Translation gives CASSLDINTDTQYF. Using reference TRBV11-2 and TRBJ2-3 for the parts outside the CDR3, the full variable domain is EAGVAQSPRYKIIEKRQSVAFWCNPISGHATLYWYQQILGQGPKLLIQFQNNGVVDDSQLPKDRFSAERLKGVDSTLKIQPAKLEDSAVYLCASSLDINTDTQYFGPGTRLTVL.

The CDR3 here is CASSQDWLSTDTQYF. Written as DNA, the CDR3 is TGTGCCAGCAGCCAAGATTGGTTGAGCACAGATACGCAGTATTTT. The chain uses TRBV3-1 and TRBJ2-3; D gene unclear. CDR3 length: 15 residues. V shed 0 bases and J shed 0 bases, with 7 bases lying between them. CDR1 is LGHDT and CDR2 is YNNKEL in the germline V gene (reference sequence).

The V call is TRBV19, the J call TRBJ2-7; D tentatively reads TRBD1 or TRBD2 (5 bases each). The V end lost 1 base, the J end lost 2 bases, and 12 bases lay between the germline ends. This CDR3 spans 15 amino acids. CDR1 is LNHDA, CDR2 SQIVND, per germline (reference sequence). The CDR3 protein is CASSIVGDLTYEQYF. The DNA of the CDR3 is TGTGCCAGTAGTATAGTAGGGGACCTAACCTACGAGCAGTACTTC.

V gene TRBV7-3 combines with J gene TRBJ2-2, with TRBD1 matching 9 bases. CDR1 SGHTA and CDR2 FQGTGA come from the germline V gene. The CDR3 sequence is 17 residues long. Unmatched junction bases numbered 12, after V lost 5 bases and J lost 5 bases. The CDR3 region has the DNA TGTGCCAGCAGCGATTCGTTACAGGGGGCAAGGACCGGGGAGCTGTTTTTT. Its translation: CASSDSLQGARTGELFF.

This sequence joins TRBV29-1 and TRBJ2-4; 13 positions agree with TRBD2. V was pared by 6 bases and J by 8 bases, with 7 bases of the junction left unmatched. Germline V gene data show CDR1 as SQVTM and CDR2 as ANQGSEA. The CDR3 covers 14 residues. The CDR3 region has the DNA TGCAGCGTGGGACTAGCGGGGAGGGAATACATTCAGTACTTC. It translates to CSVGLAGREYIQYF.

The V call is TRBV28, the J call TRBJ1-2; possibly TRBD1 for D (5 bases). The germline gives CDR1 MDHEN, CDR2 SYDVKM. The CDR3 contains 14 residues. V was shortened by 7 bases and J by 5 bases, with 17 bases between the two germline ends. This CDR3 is CASMGRGFRYGYTF. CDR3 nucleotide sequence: TGTGCCAGCATGGGTAGGGGTTTTAGGTATGGCTACACCTTC.

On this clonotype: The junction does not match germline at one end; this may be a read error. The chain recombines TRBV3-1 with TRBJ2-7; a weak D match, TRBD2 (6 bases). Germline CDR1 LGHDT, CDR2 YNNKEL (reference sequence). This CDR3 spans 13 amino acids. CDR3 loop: CASSQEGGGRGVF. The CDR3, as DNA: TGTGCCAGCAGCCAAGAGGGAGGAGGCCGCGGTGTCTTC.

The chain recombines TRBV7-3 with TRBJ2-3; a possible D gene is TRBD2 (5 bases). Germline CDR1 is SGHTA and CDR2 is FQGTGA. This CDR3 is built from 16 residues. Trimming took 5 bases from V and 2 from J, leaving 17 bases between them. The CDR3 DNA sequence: TGTGCCAGCAGCCCCACGGCTAGCCGAAACACAGATACGCAGTATTTT. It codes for CASSPTASRNTDTQYF.

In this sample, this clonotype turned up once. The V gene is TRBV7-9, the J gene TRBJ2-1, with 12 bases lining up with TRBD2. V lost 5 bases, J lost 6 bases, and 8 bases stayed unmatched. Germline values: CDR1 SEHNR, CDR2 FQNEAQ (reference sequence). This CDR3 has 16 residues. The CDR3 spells CASSLTTSGGINEQFF. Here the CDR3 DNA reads TGTGCCAGCAGCCTAACCACTAGCGGGGGGATCAATGAGCAGTTCTTC.

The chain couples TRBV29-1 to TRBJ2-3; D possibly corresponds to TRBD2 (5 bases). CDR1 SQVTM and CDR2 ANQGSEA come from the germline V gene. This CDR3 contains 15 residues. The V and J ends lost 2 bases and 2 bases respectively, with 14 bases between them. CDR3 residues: CSVETGNPSTDTQYF. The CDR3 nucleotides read TGCAGCGTTGAAACCGGGAACCCTTCCACAGATACGCAGTATTTT.

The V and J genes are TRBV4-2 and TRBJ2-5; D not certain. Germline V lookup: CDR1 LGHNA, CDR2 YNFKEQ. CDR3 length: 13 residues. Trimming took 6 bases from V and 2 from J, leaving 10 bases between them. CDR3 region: CASSAYGQETQYF. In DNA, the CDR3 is TGTGCCAGCAGTGCTTACGGACAAGAGACCCAGTACTTC.

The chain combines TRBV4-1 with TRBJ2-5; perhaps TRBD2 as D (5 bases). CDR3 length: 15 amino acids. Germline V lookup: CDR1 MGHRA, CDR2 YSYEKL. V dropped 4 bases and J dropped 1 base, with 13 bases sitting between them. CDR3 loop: CASSPLSAIQETQYF. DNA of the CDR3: TGCGCCAGCAGCCCCCTTAGCGCGATCCAAGAGACCCAGTACTTC.

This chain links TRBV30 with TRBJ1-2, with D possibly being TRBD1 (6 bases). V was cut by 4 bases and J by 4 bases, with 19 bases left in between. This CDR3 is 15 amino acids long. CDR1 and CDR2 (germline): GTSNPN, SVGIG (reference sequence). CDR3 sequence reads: CAWNLPVGARYGYTF. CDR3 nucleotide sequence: TGTGCCTGGAATCTCCCCGTGGGGGCGCGCTATGGCTACACCTTC.

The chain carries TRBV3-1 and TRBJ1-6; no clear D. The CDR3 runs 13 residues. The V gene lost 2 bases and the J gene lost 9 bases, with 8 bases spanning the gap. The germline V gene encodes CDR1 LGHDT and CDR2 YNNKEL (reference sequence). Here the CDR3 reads CASSQRWGSPLHF. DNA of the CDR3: TGTGCCAGCAGCCAAAGATGGGGTTCACCCCTCCACTTT.

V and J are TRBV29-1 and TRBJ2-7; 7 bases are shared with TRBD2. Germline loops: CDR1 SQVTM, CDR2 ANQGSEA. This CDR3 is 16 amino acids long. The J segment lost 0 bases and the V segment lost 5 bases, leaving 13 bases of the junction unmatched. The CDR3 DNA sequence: TGCAGCGTTCAAAGAGGGAGGGACTCATACTCCTACGAGCAGTACTTC. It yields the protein CSVQRGRDSYSYEQYF.

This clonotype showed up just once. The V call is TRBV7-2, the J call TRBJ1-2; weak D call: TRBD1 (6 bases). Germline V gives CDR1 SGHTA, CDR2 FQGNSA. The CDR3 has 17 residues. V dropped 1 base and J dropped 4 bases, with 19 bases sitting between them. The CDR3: CASSLVLGQPVPYGYTF. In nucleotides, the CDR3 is TGTGCCAGCAGCTTAGTCCTCGGACAGCCGGTCCCCTATGGCTACACCTTC. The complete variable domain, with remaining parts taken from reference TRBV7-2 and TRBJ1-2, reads GAGVSQSPSNKVTEKGKDVELRCDPISGHTALYWYRQSLGQGLEFLIYFQGNSAPDKSGLPSDRFSAERTGGSVSTLTIQRTQQEDSAVYLCASSLVLGQPVPYGYTFGSGTRLTVV.

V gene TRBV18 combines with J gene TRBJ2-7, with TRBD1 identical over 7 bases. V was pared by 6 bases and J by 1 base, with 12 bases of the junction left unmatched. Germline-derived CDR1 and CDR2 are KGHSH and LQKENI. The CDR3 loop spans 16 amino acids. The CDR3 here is CASSPTTGDGSYEQYF. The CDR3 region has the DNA TGTGCCAGCTCGCCAACTACAGGGGATGGGTCCTACGAGCAGTACTTC.

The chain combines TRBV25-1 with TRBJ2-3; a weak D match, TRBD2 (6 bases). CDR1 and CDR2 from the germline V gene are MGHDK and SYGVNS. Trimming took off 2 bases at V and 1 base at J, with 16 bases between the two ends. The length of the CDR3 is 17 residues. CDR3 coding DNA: TGTGCCAGCAGTGAAATCCTTCTCGGAGGGCGCACAGATACGCAGTATTTT. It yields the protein CASSEILLGGRTDTQYF.

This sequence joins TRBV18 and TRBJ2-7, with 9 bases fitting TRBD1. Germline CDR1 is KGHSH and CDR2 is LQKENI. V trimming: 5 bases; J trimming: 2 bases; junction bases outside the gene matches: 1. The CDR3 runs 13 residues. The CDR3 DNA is TGTGCCAGCTCAAGACAGGGGGCCTACGAGCAGTACTTC. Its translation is CASSRQGAYEQYF.

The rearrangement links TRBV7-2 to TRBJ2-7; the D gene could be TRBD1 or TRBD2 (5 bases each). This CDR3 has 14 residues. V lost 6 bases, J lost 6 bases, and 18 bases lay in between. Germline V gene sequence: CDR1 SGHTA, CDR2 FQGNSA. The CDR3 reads CASSVPTGTFEQYF. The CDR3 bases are TGTGCCAGCAGTGTCCCCACCGGGACCTTCGAGCAGTACTTC. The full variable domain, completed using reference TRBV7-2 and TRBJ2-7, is GAGVSQSPSNKVTEKGKDVELRCDPISGHTALYWYRQSLGQGLEFLIYFQGNSAPDKSGLPSDRFSAERTGGSVSTLTIQRTQQEDSAVYLCASSVPTGTFEQYFGPGTRLTVT.

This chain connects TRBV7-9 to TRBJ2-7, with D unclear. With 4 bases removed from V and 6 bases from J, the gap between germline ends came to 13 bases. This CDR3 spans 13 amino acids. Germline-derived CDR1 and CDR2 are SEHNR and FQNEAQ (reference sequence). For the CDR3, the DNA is TGTGCCAGCAGCTATAGCTGGGCCCCCGAGCAGTACTTC. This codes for CASSYSWAPEQYF.